These 15 T cell receptor beta chains came from one sample sequenced in a study of T cells in narcolepsy. TCRdb's table, derived via immunoSEQ multiplex PCR, lists solely in-frame clones and lacks some. The sample carries around 1,600 clones, around 37% recorded once. Their target antigens are unknown. The sequenced material came from cultured CD8+ T cells from cerebrospinal fluid. These receptors all stem from a human donor with narcolepsy.

The table lists this clone with a few counts. The DNA of the CDR3 is TGCGCCAGCAGCTTCTGGGGACAGGGAAGCTCCTACAATGAGCAGTTCTTC. It yields the protein CASSFWGQGSSYNEQFF. V and J are TRBV5-1 and TRBJ2-1, with 9 bases lining up with TRBD1. The CDR3 contains 17 residues. In germline, CDR1 is SGHRS, CDR2 YFSETQ. V trimming: 2 bases; J trimming: 0 bases; junction bases outside the gene matches: 6.

As DNA, the CDR3 is TGTGCCAGCAGCTTTGATTGTGGGTACGGAGATGGCTACACCTTC. Amino acid sequence: CASSFDCGYGDGYTF. This chain uses TRBV5-6 with TRBJ1-2; no clear D. The germline gives CDR1 SGHDT, CDR2 YYEEEE. Trimming removed 2 bases from V and 6 bases from J, with 17 bases in between. The CDR3 totals 15 residues.

This clone was picked up a small number of times. The chain links TRBV5-1 to TRBJ2-7; D ambiguous. CDR3 length equals 16 residues. Trimming stripped 5 bases from V and 0 bases from J, with 18 bases between. CDR1 is SGHRS, CDR2 YFSETQ, per germline. This CDR3 reads CASSSSTDTSSYEQYF. The CDR3, as DNA: TGCGCCAGCAGTTCGTCGACCGACACCAGCTCCTACGAGCAGTACTTC.

This clone was picked up a small number of times. The chain combines TRBV7-5 with TRBJ1-3. TRBV7-5 is a pseudogene segment. The CDR3 runs to 13 residues. CDR3 DNA: TGTGCCAGCAGCTTCCTCAGTGGAGACACCATATATTTT. It encodes CASSFLSGDTIYF.

This clone is labeled large. This rearrangement joins TRBV9 to TRBJ2-7, with 8 bases that match TRBD2. Germline CDR1 and CDR2: SGDLS and YYNGEE. The CDR3 is 16 amino acids. With 0 bases clipped from V and 3 bases from J, the junction kept 8 bases outside the gene matches. For the CDR3, the DNA is TGTGCCAGCAGCGTAGGAACGGGGGGGCCCTTCTACGAGCAGTACTTC. Protein product: CASSVGTGGPFYEQYF.

This clone is classed as medium-sized (0.01 to 0.1%). V and J are TRBV9 and TRBJ2-5; D is unresolved. The germline V and J ends were trimmed by 7 bases and 0 bases, with 10 bases remaining between them. Germline values: CDR1 SGDLS, CDR2 YYNGEE. The length of the CDR3 is 13 residues. The CDR3 here is CASQDPYQETQYF. CDR3 in DNA: TGTGCCAGCCAAGACCCTTACCAAGAGACCCAGTACTTC.

The chain recombines TRBV2 with TRBJ1-2; no definite D call. CDR1 and CDR2 from the germline V gene are SNHLY and FYNNEI. The V end was cut by 4 bases, the J end by 2 bases, with 5 bases between. The CDR3 sequence is 12 residues long. In nucleotides, the CDR3 is TGTGCCAGCAGTGGGGAGAACTATGGCTACACCTTC. Protein sequence: CASSGENYGYTF.

In the case of this clone: A far more abundant clone sits one base away, making this likely a read error. The sample carries other DNA sequences with the same CDR3. This sequence joins TRBV7-8 and TRBJ1-1, with D possibly being TRBD1 (5 bases). The germline V gene has CDR1 SGHVS and CDR2 FQNEAQ. This CDR3 is 13 amino acids long. CDR3 sequence: CALGAGLGTEAFF. CDR3 DNA: TGTGCACTAGGTGCAGGGTTGGGCACTGAAGCTTTCTTT.

The sample holds a few counts of this clone. One junction end does not reproduce the germline sequence, and a read error may be involved. The rearrangement links TRBV7-6 to TRBJ1-3; D not certain. CDR1 is SGHVS, CDR2 FNYEAQ, per germline. This CDR3 contains 13 residues. CDR3 loop: CASSFLSGDTIYF. The DNA of the CDR3 is TGTGCCAGCAGCTTCCTCAGTGGAGACACCATATATTTT.

The chain combines TRBV7-9 with TRBJ2-1; the match to TRBD2 covers 8 bases. The germline gives CDR1 SEHNR, CDR2 FQNEAQ (reference sequence). Unmatched junction bases numbered 7, after V lost 1 base and J lost 5 bases. CDR3 length: 16 amino acids. The CDR3 region has the DNA TGTGCCAGCAGCTTAGGAACTAGCGGCTGGCACAATGAGCAGTTCTTC. It yields the protein CASSLGTSGWHNEQFF.

This clone was found a few times. In nucleotides, the CDR3 is TGTGCCAGTAGTAGATTGGGCCAACAGACGATGAACACTGAAGCTTTCTTT. The encoded protein is CASSRLGQQTMNTEAFF. The chain combines TRBV19 with TRBJ1-1, with D unresolved. Germline CDR1 and CDR2: LNHDA and SQIVND (reference sequence). The CDR3 extends over 17 amino acids. The germline V and J ends were trimmed by 4 bases and 0 bases, with 18 bases remaining between them.

This chain uses TRBV10-1 with TRBJ1-2, with D possibly being TRBD1 (5 bases). The CDR3 totals 17 residues. V lost 4 bases and J lost 2, with 20 bases in between. The V gene's germline CDR1 is WNHNN and CDR2 SYGVQD (reference sequence). CDR3 sequence (DNA): TGCGCCAGCAGTGCGGACACAAGATCGCGAAAGAACTATGGCTACACCTTC. This encodes CASSADTRSRKNYGYTF.

As to this clone: The germline gene is not matched at one end of the junction; a read error may be the cause. V usage is TRBV29-1 and J usage is TRBJ2-2; D is uncertain. The CDR3 is made up of 14 amino acids. CDR1 is SQVTM and CDR2 is ANQGSEA in the germline V gene. CDR3 nucleotides: TGCGGCGTTGAAGGGCAGATGAACACCGGGGAGCTGTTTTTT. The encoded protein is CGVEGQMNTGELFF.

The chain is built from TRBV27 and TRBJ1-5; 7 nucleotides match TRBD1. This CDR3 comprises 14 residues. V was pared by 5 bases and J by 1 base, with 2 bases of the junction left unmatched. Germline assignment: CDR1 MNHEY and CDR2 SMNVEV (reference sequence). CDR3 DNA sequence: TGTGCCAGCAGTGCAGGGGGAAGCAATCAGCCCCAGCATTTT. As protein: CASSAGGSNQPQHF.

As regards this clone: This probably arose from a read error, given a far larger clone one base away. CDR3 residues: CASSPGGGGYTF. Here the CDR3 DNA reads TGTGCCAGCAGCCCGGGGGGAGGGGGCTACACCTTC. This rearrangement joins TRBV4-2 to TRBJ1-2; D might be TRBD1 (5 bases). Germline V gene sequence: CDR1 LGHNA, CDR2 YNFKEQ. V lost 4 bases to trimming and J lost 8 bases, with 11 bases between them. The CDR3 contains 12 residues.